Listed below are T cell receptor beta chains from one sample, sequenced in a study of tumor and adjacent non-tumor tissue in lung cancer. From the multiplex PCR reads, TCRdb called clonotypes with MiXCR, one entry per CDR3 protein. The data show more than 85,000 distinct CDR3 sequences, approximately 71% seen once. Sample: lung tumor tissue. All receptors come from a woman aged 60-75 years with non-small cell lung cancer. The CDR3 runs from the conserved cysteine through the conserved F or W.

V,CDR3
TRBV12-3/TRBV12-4,CACSFQGNTEAFF
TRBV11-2,CVSSWDRGYEQYF
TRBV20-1,CSASEMNIGELFF
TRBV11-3,CASSLYGNTGELLF
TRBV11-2,CASSLGLGQNTEAFF
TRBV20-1,CSTSRSSGTGELFF
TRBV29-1,CSVRQALNEKLFF
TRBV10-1,CVSSDSPSGRSGDTHYF
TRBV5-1,CASSQTGGTGYTF
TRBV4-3,CTSSPRTSSGANVLTF
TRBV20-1,CSAKIGEDGLQGELFF
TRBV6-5,CASITGTGDCGYTF
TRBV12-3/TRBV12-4,CASSLGSGELFF
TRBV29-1,CSVPPGGTSVNEQFF
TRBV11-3,CASSLGLSLNEQFF
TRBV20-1,CSAPIRRGASNTGELFF
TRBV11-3,CATSQTRRATEAFF
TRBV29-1,CIGGRGLEQFF
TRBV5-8,CASSIRQGRVAEAFF
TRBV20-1,CSAKAAGPSLNSYNEQFF
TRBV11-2,CVSSPTSETEAFF
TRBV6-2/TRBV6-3,CSSNYSRAGHQPQHF
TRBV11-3,CAISPRESNTGELFF
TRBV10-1,CASRLDMNSEAFF
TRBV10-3,CAIRAQSDTGELFF
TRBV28,CASSPTGQGASGGYTF
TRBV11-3,CTSSRNLDTAEVFF
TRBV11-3,CASSLDDRYISPHHF
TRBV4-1,CASSQEYGAAGGREQFF
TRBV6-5,CASKYHPSGEDNEQFF
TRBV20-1,CSVEGASSEQYF